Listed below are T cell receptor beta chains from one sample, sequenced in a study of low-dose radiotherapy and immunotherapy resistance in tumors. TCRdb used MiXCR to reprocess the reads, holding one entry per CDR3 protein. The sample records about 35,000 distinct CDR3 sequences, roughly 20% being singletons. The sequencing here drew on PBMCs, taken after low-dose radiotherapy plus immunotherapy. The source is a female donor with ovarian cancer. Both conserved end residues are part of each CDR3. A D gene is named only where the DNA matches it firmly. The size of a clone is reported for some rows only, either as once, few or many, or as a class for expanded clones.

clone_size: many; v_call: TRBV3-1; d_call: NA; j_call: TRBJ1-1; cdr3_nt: TGTGCCAGCAGCCAAAAAATCCCGAACACTGAAGCTTTCTTT; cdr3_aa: CASSQKIPNTEAFF
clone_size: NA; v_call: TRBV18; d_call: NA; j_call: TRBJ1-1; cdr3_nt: TGTGCCAGCTCACCATCCACCACTGAAGCTTTCTTT; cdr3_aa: CASSPSTTEAFF
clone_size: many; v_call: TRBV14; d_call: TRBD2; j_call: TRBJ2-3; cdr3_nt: TGTGCCAGCAGCCAAGATACAGCGGGAGTATTGGGCGATAGCACAGATACGCAGTATTTT; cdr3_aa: CASSQDTAGVLGDSTDTQYF
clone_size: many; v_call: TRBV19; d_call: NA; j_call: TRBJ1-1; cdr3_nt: TGTGCCAGTAGTATATCTTCGGGACCGAGCACTGAAGCTTTCTTT; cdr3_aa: CASSISSGPSTEAFF
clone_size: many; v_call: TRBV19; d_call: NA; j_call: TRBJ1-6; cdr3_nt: TGTGCCAGTAGCCCGACCGGGTACAGCTCCTATAATTCACCCCTCCACTTT; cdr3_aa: CASSPTGYSSYNSPLHF
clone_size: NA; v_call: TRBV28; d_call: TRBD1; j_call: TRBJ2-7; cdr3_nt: TGTGCCAGCAGTTTAAACGGCCAGGGGGACGAGCAGTACTTC; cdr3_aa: CASSLNGQGDEQYF
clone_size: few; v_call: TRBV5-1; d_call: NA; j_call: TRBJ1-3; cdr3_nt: TGCGCCAGCAGCTTGGGGGACTCTGGAAACACCATATATTTT; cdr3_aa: CASSLGDSGNTIYF
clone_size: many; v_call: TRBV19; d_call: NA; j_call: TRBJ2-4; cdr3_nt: TGTGCCAGTAGTATCGGGCTGGGCATTCAGTACTTC; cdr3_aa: CASSIGLGIQYF
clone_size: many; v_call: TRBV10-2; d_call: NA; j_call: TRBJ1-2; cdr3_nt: TGCGCCAGCAGCCCCTCCGGATGGGGTGGCTACACCTTC; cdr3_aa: CASSPSGWGGYTF
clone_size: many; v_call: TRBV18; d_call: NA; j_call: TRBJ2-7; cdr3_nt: TGTGCCAGCTCCTCCGGGGCCGCCTACGAGCAGTACTTC; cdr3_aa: CASSSGAAYEQYF
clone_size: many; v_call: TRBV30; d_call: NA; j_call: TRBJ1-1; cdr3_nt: TGTGCCTGGAGTCAAATCCAAGCGGGCCCTGAAGCTTTCTTT; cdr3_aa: CAWSQIQAGPEAFF
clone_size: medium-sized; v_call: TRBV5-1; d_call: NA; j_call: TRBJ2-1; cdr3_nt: TGCGCCAGCCGTGCCAGCGGGTACAATGAGCAGTTCTTC; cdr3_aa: CASRASGYNEQFF
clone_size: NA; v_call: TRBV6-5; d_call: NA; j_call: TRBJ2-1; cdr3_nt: TGTGCCAGCAGTGAAGAGAGCTCCTACAATGAGCAGTTCTTC; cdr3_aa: CASSEESSYNEQFF
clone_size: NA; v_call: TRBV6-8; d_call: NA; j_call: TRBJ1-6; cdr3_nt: TGTGCCAGCAGTCCGGTAGCCGATTCACCCCTCCACTTT; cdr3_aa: CASSPVADSPLHF
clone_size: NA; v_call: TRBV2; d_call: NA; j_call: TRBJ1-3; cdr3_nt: TGTGCCAGCAGTGAATCGGGGGGCTCTGGAAACACCATATATTTT; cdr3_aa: CASSESGGSGNTIYF
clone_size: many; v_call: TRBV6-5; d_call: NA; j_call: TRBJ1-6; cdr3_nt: TGTGCCAGCAGCCCCGGGGGGCCACCCCTCCACTTT; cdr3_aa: CASSPGGPPLHF
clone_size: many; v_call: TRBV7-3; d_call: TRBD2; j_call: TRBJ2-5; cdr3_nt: TGTGCCAGCAGCTTAGGCGGGGGGCCCCAAGAGACCCAGTACTTC; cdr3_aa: CASSLGGGPQETQYF
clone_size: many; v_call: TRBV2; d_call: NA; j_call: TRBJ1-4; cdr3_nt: TGTGCCAGCAGGGACTCGGGTTCTGGGGAAAAACTGTTTTTT; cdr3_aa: CASRDSGSGEKLFF
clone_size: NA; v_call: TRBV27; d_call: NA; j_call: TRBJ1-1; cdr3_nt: TGTGCCAGCAGTTTCCGGACGGAGAGACGGACTGAAGCTTTCTTT; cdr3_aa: CASSFRTERRTEAFF
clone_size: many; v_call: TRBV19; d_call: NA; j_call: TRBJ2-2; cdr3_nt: TGTGCCAGTAGTGAGACCGGGGAGCTGTTTTTT; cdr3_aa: CASSETGELFF
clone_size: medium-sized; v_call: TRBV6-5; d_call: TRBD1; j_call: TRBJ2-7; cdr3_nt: TGTGCCAGCAGCAAGGGGGACAGGGGAACGTACGAGCAGTACTTC; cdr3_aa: CASSKGDRGTYEQYF
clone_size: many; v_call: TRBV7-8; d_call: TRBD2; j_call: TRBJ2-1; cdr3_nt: TGTGCCAGCAGCCGCCCCGGAAGCGGGGGGACCGGCAATGAGCAGTTCTTC; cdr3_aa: CASSRPGSGGTGNEQFF
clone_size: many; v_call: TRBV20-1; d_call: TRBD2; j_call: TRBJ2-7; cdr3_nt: TGCAGTGCTAGAGGGGATAGCGGGGGGCCCGAGCAGTACTTC; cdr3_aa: CSARGDSGGPEQYF
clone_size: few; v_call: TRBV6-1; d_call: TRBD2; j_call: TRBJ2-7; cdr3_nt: TGTGCCAGCAGTGAGGTAGCGGGCCCCTACGAGCAGTACTTC; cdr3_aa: CASSEVAGPYEQYF
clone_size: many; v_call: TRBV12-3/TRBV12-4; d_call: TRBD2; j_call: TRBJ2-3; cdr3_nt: TGTGCCAGCAGTTTTAGAGCGGGGGCCCGCACAGATACGCAGTATTTT; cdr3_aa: CASSFRAGARTDTQYF
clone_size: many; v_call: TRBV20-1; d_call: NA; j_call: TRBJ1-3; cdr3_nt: TGCAGTGCTAGAGGCCGCGGAAACACCATATATTTT; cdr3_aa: CSARGRGNTIYF
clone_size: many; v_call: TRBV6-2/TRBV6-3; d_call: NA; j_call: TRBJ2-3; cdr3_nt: TGTGCCAGCAGTTACGATTGGAATGGAGCGCAGTATTTT; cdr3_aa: CASSYDWNGAQYF
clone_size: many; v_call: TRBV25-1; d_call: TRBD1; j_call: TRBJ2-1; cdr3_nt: TGTGCCAGCAGTGAATCTAAGGGGACAGGGGTCTACAATGAGCAGTTCTTC; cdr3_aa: CASSESKGTGVYNEQFF
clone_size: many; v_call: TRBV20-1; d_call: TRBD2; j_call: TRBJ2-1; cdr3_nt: TGCAGTGCTAGAGGGCCATCGGGACTAGCGGGACCCTACAATGAGCAGTTCTTC; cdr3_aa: CSARGPSGLAGPYNEQFF
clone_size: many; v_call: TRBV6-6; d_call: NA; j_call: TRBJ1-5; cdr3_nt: TGTGCCTCCGAGGGAGTCCATAGCAATCAGCCCCAGCATTTT; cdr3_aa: CASEGVHSNQPQHF
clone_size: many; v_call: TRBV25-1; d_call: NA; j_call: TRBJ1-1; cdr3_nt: TGTGCCAGCAGTGAGAGGGCAGGGGAAATGAACACTGAAGCTTTCTTT; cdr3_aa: CASSERAGEMNTEAFF
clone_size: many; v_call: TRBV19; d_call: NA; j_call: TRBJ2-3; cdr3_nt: TGTGCCAGTAGTCGCAGCGATCCGGGCACAGATACGCAGTATTTT; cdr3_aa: CASSRSDPGTDTQYF
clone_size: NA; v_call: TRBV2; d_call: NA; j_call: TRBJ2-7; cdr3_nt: TGTGCCAGCAGTGAATCTTCAGCCGCGCCCGTCTACGAGCAGTACTTC; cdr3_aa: CASSESSAAPVYEQYF
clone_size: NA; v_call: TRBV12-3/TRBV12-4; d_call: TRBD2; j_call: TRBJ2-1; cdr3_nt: TGTGCCAGCAGTTTAACTAGCGGGCACGGTGAGCAGTTCTTC; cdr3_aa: CASSLTSGHGEQFF
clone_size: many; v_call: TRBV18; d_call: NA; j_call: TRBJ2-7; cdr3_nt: TGTGCCAGCTCACCTTCGGTAGGAGAGCTTTACGAGCAGTACTTC; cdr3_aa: CASSPSVGELYEQYF
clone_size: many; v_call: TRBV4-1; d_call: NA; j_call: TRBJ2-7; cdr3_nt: TGCGCCAGCAGCCAAGCCCCGGGGATTGCCTACGAGCAGTACTTC; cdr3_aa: CASSQAPGIAYEQYF
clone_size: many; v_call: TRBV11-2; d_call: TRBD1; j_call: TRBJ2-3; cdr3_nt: TGTGCCAGCAGCTTAACAGGGGCACATTACACAGATACGCAGTATTTT; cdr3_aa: CASSLTGAHYTDTQYF
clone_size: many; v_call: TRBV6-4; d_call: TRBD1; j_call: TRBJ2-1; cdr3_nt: TGTGCCAGCAGTGACTCAGGGGGACAGGGTCACAATGAGCAGTTCTTC; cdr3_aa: CASSDSGGQGHNEQFF
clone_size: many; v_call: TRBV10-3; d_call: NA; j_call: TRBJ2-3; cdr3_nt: TGTGCCAACGCCGAACAGGGACGCCCAGATACGCAGTATTTT; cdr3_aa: CANAEQGRPDTQYF
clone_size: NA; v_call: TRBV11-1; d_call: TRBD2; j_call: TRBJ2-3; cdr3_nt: TGTGCCAGCAGCTCCCTGACTAGCGGGGGGGCAACAGATACGCAGTATTTT; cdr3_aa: CASSSLTSGGATDTQYF
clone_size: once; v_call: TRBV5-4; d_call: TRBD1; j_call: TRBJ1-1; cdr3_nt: TGTGCCAGCAGCTTGGCCAGGGACAGGCTACAGCGTACTGAAGCTTTCTTT; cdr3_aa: CASSLARDRLQRTEAFF
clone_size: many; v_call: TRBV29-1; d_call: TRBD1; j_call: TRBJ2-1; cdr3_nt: TGCAGCGTTGAAGGCCCCGGACAGGGGTACAATGAGCAGTTCTTC; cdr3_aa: CSVEGPGQGYNEQFF
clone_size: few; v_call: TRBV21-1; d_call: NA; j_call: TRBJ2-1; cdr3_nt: TGTGCCAGCAGCGTAATACATGGACAGGGTAACAATGAGCAGTTCTTC; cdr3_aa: CASSVIHGQGNNEQFF